This T cell receptor beta chain came from a study of T cell repertoires in cytomegalovirus infection. Study-wide context: CMV epitopes used comprised recently identified HLA-C-restricted ones and well-studied HLA-B-restricted ones. Indications came from public TCR beta signatures; they pointed to CMV infection and to a matching HLA type.

Using its own MiXCR run on the reads, TCRdb lists one record per CDR3 protein. The sample shows hundreds of thousands of distinct CDR3 sequences, 30% to 40% of them seen only once. To note about this clonotype: Its antigen is not identified.

Overall study results and limits: Predominance within the ex vivo response was attributable to HLA-C-restricted CMV-specific TCR beta clonotypes. Frequencies of public TCR beta families were cumulated, and this identified carriers of CMV plus the relevant HLA.

The sequence derives from a human donor in good health (CMV status not recorded). Some clones in this sample may be carry-over from other donors' samples. The sequencing used cultured CD8+ T cells from PBMCs, collected from culture after CMV antigen stimulation.

CDR3 coding DNA: TGTGCCAGCAGCGTAGGTTCAGGGAGCGGAAACACCATATATTTT. This sequence encodes CASSVGSGSGNTIYF. The rearrangement joins TRBV9 to TRBJ1-3; weak D call: TRBD1 (5 bases). This CDR3 spans 15 amino acids. Germline loops: CDR1 SGDLS, CDR2 YYNGEE. V shed 0 bases and J shed 4 bases, with 11 bases lying between them.